This record covers a single T cell receptor beta chain. CDR3 size: 15 residues. Germline V CDR1 and CDR2: SGHRS, YFSETQ. With V trimmed by 4 bases and J by 7 bases, 9 bases remained unmatched. The data belong to a study of blood T cell repertoires in COVID-19. For the study at large: Donors in the United States, Italy and Spain gave samples during acute or convalescent COVID-19. Sources were T cells, B-cell-depleted T cells, or PBMCs; the material itself was cDNA or gDNA.

Original processing notes: The assay estimated nucleated cells by amplifying reference gene primers. The repertoire was sequenced with immunoSEQ multiplex PCR; TCRdb's copy has only in-frame clones and lacks some. D and trimming were read from the DNA, whereas the V and J calls and clone size are those reported in that table. The profile shows around 200,000 clones, approximately 87% of them singletons. The rearrangement links TRBV5-1 to TRBJ2-3, with TRBD2 identical over 10 bases. This sequence was found in a woman between 45 and 65 years old with acute or convalescent COVID-19. Sequencing input: peripheral blood. The CDR3: CASSPLTSGSNTQYF. Here the CDR3 DNA reads TGCGCCAGCAGCCCCCTGACTAGCGGGTCGAATACGCAGTATTTT.